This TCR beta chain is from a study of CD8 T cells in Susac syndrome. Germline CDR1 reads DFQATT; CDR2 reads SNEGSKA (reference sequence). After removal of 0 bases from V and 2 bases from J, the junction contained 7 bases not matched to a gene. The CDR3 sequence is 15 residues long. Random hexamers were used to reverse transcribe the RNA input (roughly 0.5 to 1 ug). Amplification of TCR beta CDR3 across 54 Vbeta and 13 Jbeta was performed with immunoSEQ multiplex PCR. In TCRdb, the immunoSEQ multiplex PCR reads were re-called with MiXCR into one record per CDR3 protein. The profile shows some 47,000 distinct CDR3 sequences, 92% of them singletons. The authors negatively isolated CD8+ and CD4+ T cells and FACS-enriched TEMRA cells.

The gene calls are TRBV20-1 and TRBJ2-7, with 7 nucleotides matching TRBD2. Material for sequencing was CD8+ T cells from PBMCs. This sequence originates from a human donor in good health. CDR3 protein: CSARDRLAVTYEQYF. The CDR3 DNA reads TGCAGTGCTAGAGATCGCCTAGCGGTAACCTACGAGCAGTACTTC.